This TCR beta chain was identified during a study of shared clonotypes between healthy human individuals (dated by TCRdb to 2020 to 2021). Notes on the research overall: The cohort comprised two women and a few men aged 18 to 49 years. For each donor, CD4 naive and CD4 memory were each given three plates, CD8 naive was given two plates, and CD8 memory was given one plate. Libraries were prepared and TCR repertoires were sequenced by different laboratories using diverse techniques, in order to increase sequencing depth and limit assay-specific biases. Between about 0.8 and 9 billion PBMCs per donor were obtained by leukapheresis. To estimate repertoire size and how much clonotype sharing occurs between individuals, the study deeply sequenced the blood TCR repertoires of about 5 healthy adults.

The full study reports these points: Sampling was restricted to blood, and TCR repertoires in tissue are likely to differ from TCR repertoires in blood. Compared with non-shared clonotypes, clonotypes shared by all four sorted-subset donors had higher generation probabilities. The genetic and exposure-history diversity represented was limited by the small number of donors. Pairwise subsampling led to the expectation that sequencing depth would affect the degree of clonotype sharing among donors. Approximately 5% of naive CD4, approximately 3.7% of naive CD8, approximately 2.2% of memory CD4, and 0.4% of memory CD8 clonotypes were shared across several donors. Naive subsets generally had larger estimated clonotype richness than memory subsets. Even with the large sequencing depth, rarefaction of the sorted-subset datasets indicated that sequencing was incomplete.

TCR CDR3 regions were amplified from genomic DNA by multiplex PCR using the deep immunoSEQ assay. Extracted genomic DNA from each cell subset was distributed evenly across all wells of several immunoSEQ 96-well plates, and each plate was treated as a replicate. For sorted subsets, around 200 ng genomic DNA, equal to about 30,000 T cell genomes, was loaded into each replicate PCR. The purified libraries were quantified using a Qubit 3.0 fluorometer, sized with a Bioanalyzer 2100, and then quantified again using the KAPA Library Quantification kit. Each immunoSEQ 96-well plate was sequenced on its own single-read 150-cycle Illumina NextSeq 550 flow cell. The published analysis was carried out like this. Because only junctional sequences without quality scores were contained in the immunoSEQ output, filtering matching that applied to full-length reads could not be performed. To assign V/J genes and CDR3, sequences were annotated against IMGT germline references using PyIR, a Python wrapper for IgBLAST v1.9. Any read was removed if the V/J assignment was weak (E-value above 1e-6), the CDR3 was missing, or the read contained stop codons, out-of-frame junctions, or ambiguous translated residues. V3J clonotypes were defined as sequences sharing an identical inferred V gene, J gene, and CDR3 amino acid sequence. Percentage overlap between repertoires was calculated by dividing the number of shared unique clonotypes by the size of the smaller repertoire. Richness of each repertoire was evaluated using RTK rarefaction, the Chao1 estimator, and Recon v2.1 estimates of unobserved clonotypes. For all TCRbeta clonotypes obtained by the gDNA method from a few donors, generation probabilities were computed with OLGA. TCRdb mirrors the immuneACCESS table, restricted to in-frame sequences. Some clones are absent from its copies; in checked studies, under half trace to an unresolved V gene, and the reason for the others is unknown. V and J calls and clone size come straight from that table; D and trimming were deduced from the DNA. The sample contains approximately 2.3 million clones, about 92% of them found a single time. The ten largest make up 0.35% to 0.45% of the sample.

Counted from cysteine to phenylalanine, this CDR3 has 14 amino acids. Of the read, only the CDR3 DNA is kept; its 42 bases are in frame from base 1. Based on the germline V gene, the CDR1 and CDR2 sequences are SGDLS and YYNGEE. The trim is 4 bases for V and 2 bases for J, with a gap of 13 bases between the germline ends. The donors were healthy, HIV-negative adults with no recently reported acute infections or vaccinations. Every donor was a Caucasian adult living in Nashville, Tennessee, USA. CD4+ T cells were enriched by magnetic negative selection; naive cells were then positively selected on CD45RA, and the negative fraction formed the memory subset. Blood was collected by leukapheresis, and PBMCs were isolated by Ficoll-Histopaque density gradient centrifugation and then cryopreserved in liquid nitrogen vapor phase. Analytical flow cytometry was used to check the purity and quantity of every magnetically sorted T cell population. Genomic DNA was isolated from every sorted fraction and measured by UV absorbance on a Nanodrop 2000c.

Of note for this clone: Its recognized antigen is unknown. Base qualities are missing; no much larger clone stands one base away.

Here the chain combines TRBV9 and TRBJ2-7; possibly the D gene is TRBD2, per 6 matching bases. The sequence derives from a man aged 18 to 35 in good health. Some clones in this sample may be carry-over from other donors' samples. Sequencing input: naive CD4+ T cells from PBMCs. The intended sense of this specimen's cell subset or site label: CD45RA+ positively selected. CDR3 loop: CASSPSGSPYEQYF. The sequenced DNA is TGTGCCAGCAGCCCCAGCGGGTCCCCCTACGAGCAGTACTTC.